This TCR beta chain was sequenced in a study of blood T cell repertoires in COVID-19. For the study at large: Sites in the United States, Italy and Spain provided acute and convalescent COVID-19 samples. The cDNA or gDNA used as material had been derived from T cells, B-cell-depleted T cells, or PBMCs.

The ends lost 0 bases at V and 6 bases at J; junction bases unmatched: 7. This CDR3 is 16 amino acids long. Germline V lookup: CDR1 SGHRS, CDR2 YFSETQ. Measured with immunoSEQ multiplex PCR; TCRdb has only the in-frame clones, and not every one. Altogether 150,000 to 200,000 clones are present, 82% being singletons, with the ten largest covering 7.8%. The clonotype comes from a woman aged 60-75 years with COVID-19, enrolled during active disease. The chain carries TRBV5-1 and TRBJ2-1; 9 nucleotides match TRBD2. Material: peripheral blood. Written as DNA, the CDR3 is TGCGCCAGCAGCTTGGACGGCGGGGGGGCGCCCAATGAGCAGTTCTTC. Translated, it gives CASSLDGGGAPNEQFF.